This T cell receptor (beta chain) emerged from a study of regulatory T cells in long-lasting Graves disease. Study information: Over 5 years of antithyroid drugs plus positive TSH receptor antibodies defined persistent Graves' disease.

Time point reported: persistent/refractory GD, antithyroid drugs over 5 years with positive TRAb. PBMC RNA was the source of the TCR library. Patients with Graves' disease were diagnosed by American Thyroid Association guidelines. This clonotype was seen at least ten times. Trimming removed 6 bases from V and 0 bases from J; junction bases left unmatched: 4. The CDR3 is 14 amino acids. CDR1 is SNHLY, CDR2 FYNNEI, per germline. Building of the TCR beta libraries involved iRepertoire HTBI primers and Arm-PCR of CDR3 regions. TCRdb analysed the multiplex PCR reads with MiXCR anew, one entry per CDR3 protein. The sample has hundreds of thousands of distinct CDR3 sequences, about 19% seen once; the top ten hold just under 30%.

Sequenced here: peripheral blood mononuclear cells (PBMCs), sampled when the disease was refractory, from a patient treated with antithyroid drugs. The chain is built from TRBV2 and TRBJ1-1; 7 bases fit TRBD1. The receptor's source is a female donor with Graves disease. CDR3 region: CASRYRGLNTEAFF. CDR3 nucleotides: TGTGCCAGCAGATACAGGGGTTTGAACACTGAAGCTTTCTTT.